These T cell receptor beta chains were read from a single sample in a study of shared clonotypes between healthy human individuals. The data were produced by immunoSEQ multiplex PCR, yet TCRdb's version contains in-frame clones alone and is incomplete. This sample has fewer than 500,000 clones, with roughly 79% found just once. The specimen was PBMCs. These TCRs come from a woman aged 40 to 50 in good health. Some clones in this sample may be carry-over from other donors' samples. Each CDR3 is given with its conserved first and last residue. The D gene is left open where the match is weak. Part of the rows lack a size; the others show once, few, many or a class for expanded clones.

V: TRBV21-1
J: TRBJ2-7
D: -
length: 19
size: -
DNA: TGTGCCAGCAGCAAAGCGCTTCTTAGGACAGGGGATAACACCTACGAGCAGTACTTC
CDR3: CASSKALLRTGDNTYEQYF

V: TRBV5-1
J: TRBJ2-7
D: -
length: 13
size: -
DNA: TGCGCCAGCAGCTTGTTCCAAGGATACGAGCAGTACTTC
CDR3: CASSLFQGYEQYF

V: TRBV5-1
J: TRBJ2-3
D: TRBD1
length: 16
size: many
DNA: TGCGCCAGCAGCTTGGTTGGGACAGGGTACACAGATACGCAGTATTTT
CDR3: CASSLVGTGYTDTQYF

V: TRBV25-1
J: TRBJ1-1
D: -
length: 15
size: -
DNA: TGTGCCAGCAGTGTATTGGTGGGAGGGACCGCTGAAGCTTTCTTT
CDR3: CASSVLVGGTAEAFF

V: TRBV5-1
J: TRBJ2-3
D: TRBD2
length: 16
size: -
DNA: TGCGCCAGCAGCTTGAGGACTAGCGGGAGAGTGGATACGCAGTATTTT
CDR3: CASSLRTSGRVDTQYF

V: TRBV25-1
J: TRBJ2-1
D: -
length: 14
size: many
DNA: TGTGCCAGCAGTGACAGCAATATCCTCAATGAGCAGTTCTTC
CDR3: CASSDSNILNEQFF

V: TRBV6-5
J: TRBJ2-5
D: -
length: 14
size: -
DNA: TGTGCCAGCAGCCTACGGGAGTACCAAGAGACCCAGTACTTC
CDR3: CASSLREYQETQYF

V: TRBV28
J: TRBJ1-4
D: -
length: 16
size: -
DNA: TGTGCCAGCACCAAGGGAAAGGGACCACCTAATGAAAAACTGTTTTTT
CDR3: CASTKGKGPPNEKLFF

V: TRBV27
J: TRBJ2-3
D: TRBD2
length: 15
size: once
DNA: TGTGCCAGCCAACTGACTAGCGGGAGTTCAGATACGCAGTATTTT
CDR3: CASQLTSGSSDTQYF

V: TRBV5-4
J: TRBJ2-3
D: TRBD1
length: 15
size: once
DNA: TGTGCCAGCAGCCGCCGGACAGGGGTCACAGATACGCAGTATTTT
CDR3: CASSRRTGVTDTQYF

V: TRBV5-4
J: TRBJ1-1
D: -
length: 13
size: few
DNA: TGTGCCAGCAGCTTGGGGGCTAACACTGAAGCTTTCTTT
CDR3: CASSLGANTEAFF

V: TRBV5-1
J: TRBJ1-2
D: TRBD1
length: 15
size: -
DNA: TGCGCCAGCAGCCAGGGACAGACCCTTAACTATGGCTACACCTTC
CDR3: CASSQGQTLNYGYTF

V: TRBV2
J: TRBJ2-7
D: -
length: 14
size: many
DNA: TGTGCCAGCATTGGACTACCATTCGCCTACGAGCAGTACTTC
CDR3: CASIGLPFAYEQYF

V: TRBV5-1
J: TRBJ1-4
D: -
length: 15
size: -
DNA: TGCGCCAGCAGCTTGGGGGGCGCAGCTAATGAAAAACTGTTTTTT
CDR3: CASSLGGAANEKLFF

V: TRBV5-4
J: TRBJ2-7
D: TRBD2
length: 16
size: -
DNA: TGTGCCAGCAGCCCTGGGACTAGCGGGAGCCCCTACGAGCAGTACTTC
CDR3: CASSPGTSGSPYEQYF

V: TRBV5-1
J: TRBJ2-4
D: TRBD1
length: 16
size: -
DNA: TGCGCCAGCAGCTTGGACAGGGGGCTATCCAAAAACATTCAGTACTTC
CDR3: CASSLDRGLSKNIQYF

V: TRBV5-6
J: TRBJ2-1
D: TRBD2
length: 14
size: -
DNA: TGTGCCAGCAGCGACGGACTAGCGGGAGCCCAAGGGTTCTTC
CDR3: CASSDGLAGAQGFF

V: TRBV7-3
J: TRBJ2-3
D: -
length: 14
size: -
DNA: TGTGCCAGCAGCTCCACCGGACACACAGATACGCAGTATTTT
CDR3: CASSSTGHTDTQYF

V: TRBV28
J: TRBJ1-2
D: -
length: 13
size: -
DNA: TGTGCCGGTGGGGCAGAACTCATTGGTGGCTACACCTTC
CDR3: CAGGAELIGGYTF

V: TRBV28
J: TRBJ2-7
D: TRBD2
length: 14
size: -
DNA: TGTGCCAGCAGGCAAAGCGGGAGCTCCTACGAGCAGTACTTC
CDR3: CASRQSGSSYEQYF

V: TRBV18
J: TRBJ2-7
D: TRBD1
length: 14
size: few
DNA: TGTGCCAGCTCACCGGGACAGGGGACCTACGAGCAGTACTTC
CDR3: CASSPGQGTYEQYF

V: TRBV6-6
J: TRBJ2-3
D: -
length: 13
size: -
DNA: TGTGCCAGCAGGGAGCACTTTTTAGATACGCAGTATTTT
CDR3: CASREHFLDTQYF

V: TRBV6-5
J: TRBJ1-2
D: -
length: 13
size: -
DNA: TGTGCCAGCAGCAATAGGGGCGGATATGGCTACACCTTC
CDR3: CASSNRGGYGYTF

V: TRBV19
J: TRBJ1-5
D: TRBD1
length: 16
size: -
DNA: TGTGCCAGTAGCGGGACAGCGGCTATTAGCAATCAGCCCCAGCATTTT
CDR3: CASSGTAAISNQPQHF

V: TRBV6-4
J: TRBJ2-1
D: TRBD2
length: 15
size: -
DNA: TGTGCCAGCAGTGCGTTAGCGGGCTCCTACAATGAGCAGTTCTTC
CDR3: CASSALAGSYNEQFF

V: TRBV6-1
J: TRBJ2-7
D: TRBD1
length: 13
size: once
DNA: TGTGCCAGCACTCACGACAGGGATTACGAGCAGTACTTC
CDR3: CASTHDRDYEQYF

V: TRBV6-6
J: TRBJ2-7
D: -
length: 13
size: -
DNA: TGTGCCAGCAGCCCCCGGGGACTGGGCGAGCAGTACTTC
CDR3: CASSPRGLGEQYF

V: TRBV6-5
J: TRBJ2-5
D: TRBD2
length: 14
size: -
DNA: TGTGCCAGCAGTTACTGGGCTAGCGGAGAGACCCAGTACTTC
CDR3: CASSYWASGETQYF

V: TRBV28
J: TRBJ2-7
D: TRBD2
length: 16
size: -
DNA: TGTGCCAGCAGTTTCGGTCCTAGCGGGAGGGCCCACGAGCAGTACTTC
CDR3: CASSFGPSGRAHEQYF

V: TRBV7-9
J: TRBJ2-1
D: TRBD1
length: 13
size: -
DNA: TGTGCCAGCAGCGTTGGACAGGGAAATGAGCAGTTCTTC
CDR3: CASSVGQGNEQFF

V: TRBV29-1
J: TRBJ2-7
D: -
length: 11
size: -
DNA: TGCAGCGTTCAGGGTCAGGACGAGCAGTACTTC
CDR3: CSVQGQDEQYF

V: TRBV19
J: TRBJ2-7
D: TRBD2
length: 13
size: -
DNA: TGTGCCAGTAGTACTAGCGGCAAGATCGAGCAGTACTTC
CDR3: CASSTSGKIEQYF

V: TRBV18
J: TRBJ2-3
D: -
length: 12
size: once
DNA: TGTGCCAGCTCCCCCTCGGGGGATACGCAGTATTTT
CDR3: CASSPSGDTQYF

V: TRBV13
J: TRBJ1-5
D: -
length: 13
size: -
DNA: TGTGCCAGCAGCCCACCCTCTCCTCAGCCCCAGCATTTT
CDR3: CASSPPSPQPQHF

V: TRBV11-2
J: TRBJ1-5
D: -
length: 15
size: once
DNA: TGTGCCAGCAGCTTATTTGGGGGAGGAAATCAGCCCCAGCATTTT
CDR3: CASSLFGGGNQPQHF

V: TRBV11-2
J: TRBJ1-3
D: -
length: 16
size: -
DNA: TGTGCCAGCAGCTTTAGGACCGTGCGCTCTGGAAACACCATATATTTT
CDR3: CASSFRTVRSGNTIYF

V: TRBV2
J: TRBJ2-7
D: -
length: 19
size: -
DNA: TGTGCCAGCAGTGGAGTAATTGGCCCTTTGGGAGGAAGCTCCTACGAGCAGTACTTC
CDR3: CASSGVIGPLGGSSYEQYF

V: TRBV7-8
J: TRBJ2-3
D: -
length: 14
size: -
DNA: TGTGCCAGCAGCCGAGCGGGCTTAACAGATACGCAGTATTTT
CDR3: CASSRAGLTDTQYF

V: TRBV5-1
J: TRBJ1-1
D: -
length: 12
size: once
DNA: TGCGCCAGTCAGGATATGGGCACTGAAGCTTTCTTT
CDR3: CASQDMGTEAFF

V: TRBV4-1
J: TRBJ1-2
D: -
length: 15
size: -
DNA: TGCGCCAGCAGCCACTACACCGAGGCAGTCTATGGCTACACCTTC
CDR3: CASSHYTEAVYGYTF

V: TRBV15
J: TRBJ2-1
D: -
length: 15
size: -
DNA: TGTGCCACCAGCAGAGATATAGCAGAATACAATGAGCAGTTCTTC
CDR3: CATSRDIAEYNEQFF

V: TRBV11-2
J: TRBJ2-6
D: -
length: 18
size: -
DNA: TGTGCCAGCAGCTTACGGGCTAGCATGAACTCTGGGGCCAACGTCCTGACTTTC
CDR3: CASSLRASMNSGANVLTF

V: TRBV28
J: TRBJ1-1
D: -
length: 11
size: once
DNA: TGTGCCACCAACTTGAACACTGAAGCTTTCTTT
CDR3: CATNLNTEAFF

V: TRBV28
J: TRBJ2-7
D: TRBD2
length: 19
size: -
DNA: TGTGCCAGCAGTTTTAGGGTCAGGGTAGGGTACGGGAGGTGGAACGAGCAGTACTTC
CDR3: CASSFRVRVGYGRWNEQYF

V: TRBV5-6
J: TRBJ1-3
D: -
length: 14
size: few
DNA: TGTGCCAGCAAGGGACGTTTCTCTGGAAACACCATATATTTT
CDR3: CASKGRFSGNTIYF

V: TRBV27
J: TRBJ2-6
D: -
length: 16
size: -
DNA: TGTGCCAGCAGTTTATTGGGGGCGTCCGGGGCCAACGTCCTGACTTTC
CDR3: CASSLLGASGANVLTF

V: TRBV5-1
J: TRBJ1-2
D: TRBD1
length: 14
size: few
DNA: TGCGCCAGCTCGCGGACAGGCACCGGCTATGGCTACACCTTC
CDR3: CASSRTGTGYGYTF